A selection of T cell receptor beta chains follows, all from one sample in a study of blood T cell repertoires in COVID-19. Profiled with immunoSEQ multiplex PCR; TCRdb holds only in-frame clones, not every one. The top ten hold around 5% of the sample, which has some 78,000 clones, around nine tenths seen once. The sequenced sample consisted of peripheral blood. The receptors shown here come from an elderly woman with active or convalescent COVID-19. The CDR3 runs from the conserved cysteine through the conserved F or W. D genes are given only for firm matches. The size entry is marked missing in some rows and otherwise reads once, few, many or a size class.

D gene | clone size | J gene | V gene | CDR3 DNA | CDR3 protein
- | - | TRBJ2-5 | TRBV5-8 | TGTGCCAGCAGCTTCAGGGGTGTTAAAGAGACCCAGTACTTC | CASSFRGVKETQYF
TRBD2 | - | TRBJ2-2 | TRBV19 | TGTGCCAGTAGTATAGGACGGCTAGCGGGCTCCACCGGGGAGCTGTTTTTT | CASSIGRLAGSTGELFF
TRBD1 | few | TRBJ2-3 | TRBV5-1 | TGCGCCAGCAGCTTCAGACAGGGGGGAGATACGCAGTATTTT | CASSFRQGGDTQYF
- | - | TRBJ1-1 | TRBV7-9 | TGTGCCAGCAGCTTACAGGGGTTGAACACTGAAGCTTTCTTT | CASSLQGLNTEAFF
- | - | TRBJ1-3 | TRBV10-3 | TGTGCCATCAGTCCCGGGACTTCCAGTGGAAACACCATATATTTT | CAISPGTSSGNTIYF
- | - | TRBJ1-1 | TRBV29-1 | TGCAGCGTTGAGAGCGGCAGGGGTGGCACTGAAGCTTTCTTT | CSVESGRGGTEAFF
- | few | TRBJ2-1 | TRBV5-1 | TGCGCCAGCAGCTTGGCCCCCCTTAGCGGAGACAATGAGCAGTTCTTC | CASSLAPLSGDNEQFF
TRBD2 | - | TRBJ2-1 | TRBV3-1/TRBV3-2 | TGTGCCAGCAGCGACCCGCAGTTTCGGAGCGGGAGGTTCTCCAATGAGCAGTTCTTC | CASSDPQFRSGRFSNEQFF
- | - | TRBJ2-3 | TRBV28 | TGTGCCAGCAACGGGAAGTACACAGATACGCAGTATTTT | CASNGKYTDTQYF
- | - | TRBJ1-2 | TRBV16 | TGTGCCAGCAGCCAACAGGGTGGCTATGGCTACACCTTC | CASSQQGGYGYTF
TRBD2 | - | TRBJ2-2 | TRBV9 | TGTGCCAGCAGCGTAAGGGGGCTAGCGGGATTGTCCGGGGAGCTGTTTTTT | CASSVRGLAGLSGELFF
- | - | TRBJ2-7 | TRBV27 | TGTGCCAGCAGTCCCATTGGGGCAGGAACCTACGAGCAGTACTTC | CASSPIGAGTYEQYF
- | - | TRBJ1-2 | TRBV4-3 | TGCGCCAGCAGCCAAGATCGGAGACAGCTTAACTATGGCTACACCTTC | CASSQDRRQLNYGYTF
TRBD1 | - | TRBJ2-5 | TRBV7-9 | TGTGCCAGCAAAAGGACAGGGGAAGAGACCCAGTACTTC | CASKRTGEETQYF
- | - | TRBJ2-7 | TRBV7-2 | TGTGCCAGCAGTCGTGGGGGGTCCTACGAGCAGTACTTC | CASSRGGSYEQYF
TRBD1 | - | TRBJ1-1 | TRBV6-2/TRBV6-3 | TGTGCCAGCAGCTGGACAGGGGGGAACACTGAAGCTTTCTTT | CASSWTGGNTEAFF
- | - | TRBJ1-3 | TRBV19 | TGTGCCAGTCATCGGAGGAACTCTGGAAACACCATATATTTT | CASHRRNSGNTIYF
TRBD1 | - | TRBJ2-5 | TRBV5-5 | TGTGCCAGCAGCCTACAAGGACAGGCTCGAGAGACCCAGTACTTC | CASSLQGQARETQYF
TRBD1 | - | TRBJ1-5 | TRBV19 | TGTGCCAGTACCCCCTGGAACCAGGGGGAGAATCAGCCCCAGCATTTT | CASTPWNQGENQPQHF
TRBD1 | - | TRBJ2-2 | TRBV6-2/TRBV6-3 | TGTGCCAGCAGCTCTGACAGGGGAGGGAACACCGGGGAGCTGTTTTTT | CASSSDRGGNTGELFF